Presented here are 28 T cell receptor beta chains from one specimen sequenced in a study of blood T cell repertoires in COVID-19. The protocol was immunoSEQ multiplex PCR, while the TCRdb copy is restricted to in-frame clones and leaves out a portion. The sample yields 250,000 to 300,000 clones, 88% seen once. The sequenced sample consisted of peripheral blood. The receptors were gathered from a woman aged 25 to 39 with acute or convalescent COVID-19.

On this clone itself: Other DNA sequences in this sample translate to the same CDR3. CDR3 coding DNA: TGCGCCAGCAGCTTGGGGGGGCAGAGCTCCTACAATGAGCAGTTCTTC. This translates into CASSLGGQSSYNEQFF. This rearrangement joins TRBV5-1 to TRBJ2-1; possible D gene TRBD1, 6 bases. Trimming removed 0 bases from V and 0 bases from J, with 10 bases in between. CDR1 is SGHRS and CDR2 is YFSETQ in the germline V gene. CDR3 size: 16 residues.

The chain carries TRBV15 and TRBJ2-1; 7 bases map to TRBD2. The CDR3 runs 14 residues. The ends lost 2 bases at V and 12 bases at J; junction bases unmatched: 10. The germline gives CDR1 LNHNV, CDR2 YYDKDF (reference sequence). The CDR3 DNA follows: TGTGCCACCAGCAGATCAGCGGGACCCCTAGGGCAGTTCTTC. This codes for CATSRSAGPLGQFF.

This clone was found a few times. This rearrangement joins TRBV19 to TRBJ1-1; D not certain. V was clipped by 1 base and J by 1 base, with 10 bases between them. This CDR3 has 15 residues. Germline V gene sequence: CDR1 LNHDA, CDR2 SQIVND (reference sequence). CDR3 sequence: CASSIGGRPNTEAFF. The CDR3 DNA sequence: TGTGCCAGTAGTATAGGAGGCCGCCCGAACACTGAAGCTTTCTTT.

The chain employs TRBV2 and TRBJ2-1, with D possibly matching TRBD2 (5 bases). Trimming left V 4 bases short and J 8 bases short, with 12 bases between. CDR1 is SNHLY and CDR2 is FYNNEI in the germline V gene. The CDR3 is 13 residues long. DNA of the CDR3: TGTGCCAGCAGTGTTCCTAGCTTCGATGAGCAGTTCTTC. This translates into CASSVPSFDEQFF. The full variable domain, its missing parts supplied by reference TRBV2 and TRBJ2-1, is EPEVTQTPSHQVTQMGQEVILRCVPISNHLYFYWYRQILGQKVEFLVSFYNNEISEKSEIFDDQFSVERPDGSNFTLKIRSTKLEDSAMYFCASSVPSFDEQFFGPGTRLTVL.

This clone has only a few counts. V and J are TRBV30 and TRBJ2-3; 7 bases line up with TRBD2. V lost 3 bases and J lost 2; bases outside the gene matches: 5. CDR3 length: 14 amino acids. CDR1 and CDR2 (germline): GTSNPN, SVGIG (reference sequence). The CDR3, as DNA: TGTGCCTGGAGGGTAGCGGGCAACACAGATACGCAGTATTTT. This sequence encodes CAWRVAGNTDTQYF.

This clone was seen just once. The chain joins TRBV5-4 to TRBJ2-4, with D possibly being TRBD1 (6 bases). With 4 bases removed from V and 0 bases from J, the gap between germline ends came to 11 bases. The germline gives CDR1 SGHNT, CDR2 YYREEE (reference sequence). The CDR3 loop spans 15 amino acids. CDR3 sequence (DNA): TGTGCCAGCAGCGAGGGACATCTAGCCAAAAACATTCAGTACTTC. Its protein product is CASSEGHLAKNIQYF.

This chain connects TRBV6-5 to TRBJ1-1; weak D call: TRBD1 (6 bases). The CDR3 runs to 13 residues. The germline V and J ends were trimmed by 7 bases and 7 bases, with 16 bases remaining between them. Germline V gene sequence: CDR1 MNHEY, CDR2 SVGAGI. In DNA form, the CDR3 reads TGTGCCAGCACCAGACAGGCCAGGCTTGAAGCTTTCTTT. It codes for CASTRQARLEAFF.

The chain joins TRBV19 to TRBJ1-5; D unclear. Germline V CDR1 and CDR2: LNHDA, SQIVND (reference sequence). The germline V and J ends were trimmed by 6 bases and 2 bases, with 11 bases remaining between them. The CDR3 consists of 14 residues. In nucleotides, the CDR3 is TGTGCCAGTAGCCTGGGGAGCCGCAATCAGCCCCAGCATTTT. Encoded protein: CASSLGSRNQPQHF.

Only one count was recorded for this clone. The CDR3 DNA is TGTGCCAGCAGACGACTGATGAACACTGAAGCTTTCTTT. Protein product: CASRRLMNTEAFF. J is TRBJ1-1 and V is TRBV3-1 (or the pseudogene TRBV3-2); D gene uncertain. With 6 bases removed from V and 0 bases from J, the gap between germline ends came to 8 bases. Germline V gene data show CDR1 as LGHDT and CDR2 as YNNKEL (reference sequence). The CDR3 contains 13 residues.

This sequence joins TRBV7-6 and TRBJ2-7, with 10 bases that match TRBD1. The CDR3 has 16 residues. J was trimmed by 5 bases and V by 5 bases; bases with no gene match: 12. Looked up from germline, CDR1 is SGHVS and CDR2 is FNYEAQ. CDR3 nucleotides: TGTGCCAGCAGCAAATTAGCCGGGACAGGGGTCCACGAGCAGTACTTC. Translated, it gives CASSKLAGTGVHEQYF.

The gene calls are TRBV19 and TRBJ1-2; D gene unclear. V lost 2 bases to trimming and J lost 7 bases, with 20 bases between them. This CDR3 has 16 residues. CDR1 and CDR2 (germline): LNHDA, SQIVND (reference sequence). As DNA, the CDR3 is TGTGCCAGTAGTATAAATCCCGGTCCACATGGCGGTGGCTACACCTTC. Protein product: CASSINPGPHGGGYTF. The full variable domain, completed using reference TRBV19 and TRBJ1-2, is DGGITQSPKYLFRKEGQNVTLSCEQNLNHDAMYWYRQDPGQGLRLIYYSQIVNDFQKGDIAEGYSVSREKKESFPLTVTSAQKNPTAFYLCASSINPGPHGGGYTFGSGTRLTVV.

V is TRBV18 and J is TRBJ1-5; TRBD1 might be the D (5 bases). Germline CDR1 reads KGHSH; CDR2 reads LQKENI. The CDR3 is 14 residues long. The V and J ends lost 2 bases and 7 bases respectively, with 12 bases between them. CDR3 in amino acids: CASSPDSPNQPQHF. The DNA of the CDR3 is TGTGCCAGCTCACCAGACAGCCCCAACCAGCCCCAGCATTTT.

The DNA of the CDR3 is TGTGCCAGCAGGGATTCCAGGACAGCCTTTAATGAAAAACTGTTTTTT. Translated: CASRDSRTAFNEKLFF. V gene TRBV6-6 combines with J gene TRBJ1-4; tentative D call: TRBD1 (6 bases). The CDR3 is 16 amino acids. From germline, CDR1 is MNHNY and CDR2 SVGAGI (reference sequence). The germline V and J ends were trimmed by 6 bases and 4 bases, with 18 bases remaining between them.

This chain connects TRBV6-5 to TRBJ2-3; 9 bases map to TRBD2. The V gene end was trimmed by 2 bases and the J gene end by 3 bases; junction bases not matched to a gene: 6. This CDR3 has 16 residues. Germline V gene sequence: CDR1 MNHEY, CDR2 SVGAGI. CDR3 residues: CASSYRVAGVTDTQYF. Written as DNA, the CDR3 is TGTGCCAGCAGTTACCGGGTAGCGGGAGTGACAGATACGCAGTATTTT.

The chain couples TRBV6-5 to TRBJ2-7; 7 positions match TRBD1. CDR3 length: 11 residues. Germline V CDR1 and CDR2: MNHEY, SVGAGI. Unmatched junction bases numbered 2, after V lost 1 base and J lost 11 bases. The DNA for the CDR3 is TGTGCCAGCAGTTACTTGCAGGGGGAGTACTTC. Amino acid sequence: CASSYLQGEYF.

V usage is TRBV9 and J usage is TRBJ2-1; 15 bases align to TRBD2. J was trimmed by 5 bases and V by 0 bases; bases with no gene match: 3. The CDR3 has 17 residues. CDR1 is SGDLS and CDR2 is YYNGEE in the germline V gene. The CDR3 loop reads CASSVEGLAGGNNEQFF. The DNA for the CDR3 is TGTGCCAGCAGCGTAGAGGGACTAGCGGGAGGCAACAATGAGCAGTTCTTC.

The chain combines TRBV19 with TRBJ1-4; 7 nucleotides match TRBD1. The length of the CDR3 is 14 residues. CDR1 and CDR2 (germline): LNHDA, SQIVND (reference sequence). V was clipped by 8 bases and J by 12 bases; unmatched bases: 15. The CDR3 region is CASRRDRATSELFF. CDR3 DNA sequence: TGTGCCAGTCGACGGGACAGAGCTACCTCGGAACTGTTTTTT.

The V call is TRBV9, the J call TRBJ2-2; D may be TRBD2 (6 bases). CDR3 size: 16 residues. Trimming took off 0 bases at V and 4 bases at J, with 13 bases between the two ends. The germline gives CDR1 SGDLS, CDR2 YYNGEE. In nucleotides, the CDR3 is TGTGCCAGCAGCGTAGGCGGGGTGGTTCGCACCGGGGAGCTGTTTTTT. Amino acids: CASSVGGVVRTGELFF.

The J gene is TRBJ1-1, the V gene TRBV2, with 7 bases fitting TRBD1. The J segment lost 2 bases and the V segment lost 6 bases, leaving 15 bases of the junction unmatched. The CDR3 consists of 17 residues. The germline gives CDR1 SNHLY, CDR2 FYNNEI. CDR3 amino acids: CASSSDTGARINTEAFF. The CDR3 region has the DNA TGTGCCAGCAGCTCCGACACAGGGGCCAGAATAAACACTGAAGCTTTCTTT.

V and J are TRBV2 and TRBJ2-2, with D possibly being TRBD1 (5 bases). The CDR3 runs 15 residues. Trimming took off 5 bases at V and 0 bases at J, with 10 bases between the two ends. Per the germline V gene, CDR1 is SNHLY and CDR2 is FYNNEI. The CDR3 coding sequence is TGTGCCAGCAGTTCTGACAGATCGAACACCGGGGAGCTGTTTTTT. It is translated as CASSSDRSNTGELFF.

The genes are TRBV9 and TRBJ2-2; D is undetermined. The CDR3 runs to 13 residues. The germline gives CDR1 SGDLS, CDR2 YYNGEE. V lost 4 bases and J lost 6, with 10 bases in between. CDR3 nucleotides: TGTGCCAGCAGCACCAGTTCCTCCGGGGAGCTGTTTTTT. Encoded protein: CASSTSSSGELFF. Filled out from reference TRBV9 and TRBJ2-2, the complete variable domain reads DSGVTQTPKHLITATGQRVTLRCSPRSGDLSVYWYQQSLDQGLQFLIQYYNGEERAKGNILERFSAQQFPDLHSELNLSSLELGDSALYFCASSTSSSGELFFGEGSRLTVL.

CDR3 protein: CASRYLSGTGGLNTEAFF. The DNA of the CDR3 is TGTGCAAGTCGCTACCTTTCCGGGACAGGGGGGTTGAACACTGAAGCTTTCTTT. The V gene is TRBV12-2, the J gene TRBJ1-1; the tabulated D call, TRBD1, remains unverified against the DNA. TRBV12-2 is labeled a pseudogene. CDR3 size: 18 residues.

The chain is built from TRBV19 and TRBJ2-2, with D perhaps matching TRBD2 (6 bases). The CDR3 covers 14 residues. Looked up from germline, CDR1 is LNHDA and CDR2 is SQIVND (reference sequence). Trimming left V 5 bases short and J 0 bases short, with 7 bases between. CDR3 DNA: TGTGCCAGTAGTGCGGGATCGAACACCGGGGAGCTGTTTTTT. Protein product: CASSAGSNTGELFF.

On this clone: Other DNA sequences of this sample code for an identical CDR3. The chain has TRBV7-2 and TRBJ2-1; D possibly corresponds to TRBD2 (5 bases). Germline V CDR1 and CDR2: SGHTA, FQGNSA. The CDR3 runs to 15 residues. The germline V and J ends were trimmed by 0 bases and 0 bases, with 6 bases remaining between them. This chain's CDR3 is CASSLAGASYNEQFF. The CDR3 region has the DNA TGTGCCAGCAGCTTAGCGGGAGCCTCCTACAATGAGCAGTTCTTC.

In DNA form, the CDR3 reads TGTGCCAGCAGGCCGGCGGACTACCGCTCCTATAATTCACCCCTCCACTTT. This gives the protein CASRPADYRSYNSPLHF. The chain recombines TRBV7-9 with TRBJ1-6; D is unclear. Looked up from germline, CDR1 is SEHNR and CDR2 is FQNEAQ (reference sequence). CDR3 length: 17 residues. Trimming stripped 6 bases from V and 0 bases from J, with 15 bases between.

The chain links TRBV30 to TRBJ2-7; 11 nucleotides match TRBD2. After removal of 4 bases from V and 6 bases from J, the junction contained 14 bases not matched to a gene. CDR1 and CDR2 (germline): GTSNPN, SVGIG (reference sequence). CDR3 length equals 16 residues. The CDR3 coding sequence is TGTGCCTGGACTTCGTTCCTAGCGGGAGGATCATCCGAGCAGTACTTC. It yields the protein CAWTSFLAGGSSEQYF.

This clone was counted a single time. The chain links TRBV7-6 to TRBJ1-1, with 8 bases that match TRBD1. Germline V gene data show CDR1 as SGHVS and CDR2 as FNYEAQ. Germline trimming cut 3 bases from V and 5 bases from J; bases unmatched to any gene: 5. The CDR3 spans 14 residues. The CDR3 reads CASSFGQGATEAFF. Here the CDR3 DNA reads TGTGCCAGCAGCTTTGGTCAGGGGGCAACTGAAGCTTTCTTT.

This chain links TRBV30 with TRBJ1-2; D may be TRBD1 (5 bases). V was clipped by 5 bases and J by 5 bases, with 18 bases between them. The germline gives CDR1 GTSNPN, CDR2 SVGIG (reference sequence). The CDR3 is 14 amino acids. CDR3 nucleotides: TGTGCCTGGGAGGGGTACTCGGGCGGATATGGCTACACCTTC. Residues: CAWEGYSGGYGYTF.